The 32 T cell receptor beta chains listed next were all sequenced from one sample in a study of T cells in Graves' hyperthyroidism and ophthalmopathy (dated by TCRdb to the late 2010s). The library was obtained by multiplex PCR. The sample was run on an Illumina HiSeq 2000. Amplification of TCR beta CDR3 regions was carried out from RNA transcripts. For the first round of RT-PCR on the TCR CDR3, the HTBI primer set was used together with the Qiagen OneStep RT-PCR kit. TCRdb reanalyzed the raw reads on its own, using fastp at Q25 for trimming and MiXCR for clone calling, and kept in-frame beta chains. Rows are combined by CDR3 protein, so each entry shows the most common genes and DNA. For this sample there are a few hundred thousand distinct CDR3 sequences; about 13% appear just once. Together, the top ten hold roughly 20% of the sample. Sequences were obtained from blood. The receptors here all came from a man aged 30 to 45 with Graves' hyperthyroidism that later progressed to Graves' ophthalmopathy.

This clonotype was seen more than once but under ten times. The chain is built from TRBV6-1 and TRBJ1-1; D is undetermined. Trimming left V 1 base short and J 4 bases short, with 10 bases between. Germline V gives CDR1 MNHNS, CDR2 SASEGT. This CDR3 is 14 amino acids long. CDR3 amino acids: CASSEGGGITEAFF. In DNA, the CDR3 is TGTGCCAGCAGTGAAGGGGGAGGGATCACTGAAGCTTTCTTT.

Turning to this clonotype: This sequence may be a read error, since a much larger clone differs from it by one base. V gene TRBV7-6 combines with J gene TRBJ1-5, with 12 bases lining up with TRBD1. This CDR3 region has 15 residues. Germline-derived CDR1 and CDR2 are SGHVS and FNYEAQ. V lost 5 bases to trimming and J lost 10 bases; unmatched junction nucleotides: 9. The CDR3 nucleotides read TGTGCCAGCAGCCCGGGACAGGGGGCGCATGTACCCCAGCATTTT. Protein: CASSPGQGAHVPQHF.

This clonotype was detected many times. The chain has TRBV5-5 and TRBJ2-2; D is possibly TRBD1 or TRBD2 (5 bases each). This CDR3 has 14 residues. With 2 bases removed from V and 5 bases from J, the gap between germline ends came to 10 bases. Per the germline V gene, CDR1 is SGHKS and CDR2 is YYEKEE (reference sequence). Written as DNA, the CDR3 is TGTGCCAGCAGCTTTGGGGGTTCTACCGGGGAGCTGTTTTTT. As protein: CASSFGGSTGELFF.

This clonotype was found many times. V and J are TRBV20-1 and TRBJ1-6, with D unresolved. Germline-derived CDR1 and CDR2 are DFQATT and SNEGSKA (reference sequence). This CDR3 has 15 residues. The V end was cut by 3 bases, the J end by 0 bases, with 9 bases between. CDR3 in amino acids: CSARSVSSYNSPLHF. The CDR3 DNA sequence: TGCAGTGCTAGGTCCGTGAGCTCCTATAATTCACCCCTCCACTTT.

This clonotype occurred many times. The chain is built from TRBV25-1 and TRBJ1-1; D remains ambiguous. Germline V gives CDR1 MGHDK, CDR2 SYGVNS. The CDR3 contains 13 residues. The ends were cut back, 2 bases at V and 4 bases at J, with 8 bases in the middle. The CDR3 region is CASSERQATEAFF. The CDR3 DNA sequence: TGTGCCAGCAGTGAACGGCAGGCCACTGAAGCTTTCTTT.

In this sample, this clonotype turned up many times. This chain joins TRBV28 and TRBJ1-6; D is uncertain. The CDR3 has 13 amino acids. Trimming removed 3 bases from V and 9 bases from J, with 9 bases in between. Per germline, CDR1 MDHEN and CDR2 SYDVKM. The CDR3 reads CASSLSGSSPLHF. In DNA, the CDR3 is TGTGCCAGCAGTTTGTCCGGGAGTTCACCCCTCCACTTT.

Many counts were recorded for this clonotype. This chain connects TRBV28 to TRBJ1-4, with 7 bases identical to TRBD1. CDR1 and CDR2 (germline): MDHEN, SYDVKM. V was clipped by 3 bases and J by 4 bases; unmatched bases: 5. This CDR3 has 15 residues. For the CDR3, the DNA is TGTGCCAGCAGTTTCGGGACAGATTTTAATGAAAAACTGTTTTTT. It specifies CASSFGTDFNEKLFF.

This clonotype was observed many times. The rearrangement joins TRBV11-2 to TRBJ2-1, with D possibly being TRBD1 (6 bases). Germline V lookup: CDR1 SGHAT, CDR2 FQNNGV. V gave up 5 bases and J gave up 7 bases, with 15 bases separating them. This CDR3 is built from 14 residues. CDR3 region: CASSLGTYLNEQFF. The CDR3 DNA is TGTGCCAGCAGCCTTGGGACATATTTGAATGAGCAGTTCTTC.

At least ten counts were recorded for this clonotype. The rearrangement joins TRBV7-3 to TRBJ2-1; TRBD2 agrees at 14 bases. The V segment lost 5 bases and the J segment 8 bases; nucleotides outside the gene matches: 8. Germline V gene data show CDR1 as SGHTA and CDR2 as FQGTGA. CDR3 length equals 16 residues. DNA for the CDR3: TGTGCCAGCAGCCCAGGGACTAGCGGGAGAAGGGATGAGCAGTTCTTC. Amino acids: CASSPGTSGRRDEQFF.

The genes are TRBV4-2 and TRBJ1-1, with unresolved D. There are 17 residues in the CDR3. The germline CDR1 and CDR2 sequences are LGHNA and YNFKEQ. V was clipped by 0 bases and J by 1 base, with 15 bases between them. The CDR3 loop reads CASSQESFGMGNTEAFF. For the CDR3, the DNA is TGTGCCAGCAGCCAAGAATCGTTTGGCATGGGGAACACTGAAGCTTTCTTT.

J is TRBJ1-3 and V is TRBV6-5; D ambiguous. The CDR3 consists of 16 residues. CDR1 and CDR2 (germline): MNHEY, SVGAGI. Trimming shortened V by 2 bases and J by 0 bases, and 11 bases separated the two germline ends. The CDR3 protein is CASSYPQGPSGNTIYF. The CDR3 bases are TGTGCCAGCAGTTACCCCCAAGGCCCCTCTGGAAACACCATATATTTT.

Details on this clonotype: A read error may produce the germline difference seen at one junction end. The chain links TRBV13 to TRBJ1-3; D remains unclear. From germline, CDR1 is PRHDT and CDR2 FYEKMQ (reference sequence). This CDR3 has 15 residues. In DNA form, the CDR3 reads TGTGCCAGCAGCTTCCGACGCCGCTCTGGAAACACCACATATTTT. Translated: CASSFRRRSGNTTYF. The full variable domain, with the rest looked up from reference TRBV13 and TRBJ1-3, is AAGVIQSPRHLIKEKRETATLKCYPIPRHDTVYWYQQGPGQDPQFLISFYEKMQSDKGSIPDRFSAQQFSDYHSELNMSSLELGDSALYFCASSFRRRSGNTTYFGEGSWLTVV.

This clonotype was seen at least ten times. CDR3 sequence reads: CASSQPQGPPLTTEAFF. The CDR3, as DNA: TGTGCCAGCAGCCAACCGCAAGGCCCCCCTTTGACCACTGAAGCTTTCTTT. The chain joins TRBV3-1 to TRBJ1-1; the D is unclear. CDR3 length equals 17 residues. The germline gives CDR1 LGHDT, CDR2 YNNKEL (reference sequence). V was pared by 2 bases and J by 4 bases, with 20 bases between.

The J gene is TRBJ1-2, the V gene TRBV7-2; D unclear. Trimming cost V 2 bases and J 0 bases, with 7 bases left between them. The CDR3 covers 14 residues. Germline V gene lookup returns CDR1 SGHTA and CDR2 FQGNSA. The CDR3 is CASSLLGSNYGYTF. The CDR3 DNA sequence: TGTGCCAGCAGCTTACTGGGCTCTAACTATGGCTACACCTTC.

This clonotype was counted at least ten times. This chain joins TRBV20-1 and TRBJ2-7; D may be TRBD1 (5 bases). Per the germline V gene, CDR1 is DFQATT and CDR2 is SNEGSKA (reference sequence). The V and J ends lost 6 bases and 4 bases respectively, with 19 bases between them. This CDR3 has 14 residues. The CDR3 sequence: CSAHPRTSQYEQYF. CDR3 sequence (DNA): TGCAGTGCCCACCCAAGGACATCTCAATACGAGCAGTACTTC.

The CDR3 is CASSDGRGGRETQYF. The DNA for the CDR3 is TGTGCCAGCAGTGACGGGCGGGGGGGCCGGGAGACCCAGTACTTC. The chain combines TRBV2 with TRBJ2-5; TRBD2 aligns across 9 bases. The CDR3 loop spans 15 amino acids. The V segment lost 3 bases and the J segment 5 bases; nucleotides outside the gene matches: 7. The germline V gene encodes CDR1 SNHLY and CDR2 FYNNEI.

J is TRBJ2-1 and V is TRBV20-1, with D hard to call. CDR1 DFQATT and CDR2 SNEGSKA come from the germline V gene (reference sequence). This CDR3 has 12 amino acids. V was clipped by 0 bases and J by 6 bases, with 6 bases between them. CDR3 DNA: TGCAGTGCTAGAGACATGTCCAATGAGCAGTTCTTC. It translates to CSARDMSNEQFF.

This clonotype has a count of ten or more. The V and J genes are TRBV6-1 and TRBJ2-3; TRBD2 matches at 10 bases. J lost 4 bases, V lost 2 bases, and 0 bases had no gene match. Per the germline V gene, CDR1 is MNHNS and CDR2 is SASEGT. The CDR3 is made up of 14 amino acids. The CDR3 nucleotides are TGTGCCAGCAGTGAACTAGCGGGGGCAGATACGCAGTATTTT. It yields the protein CASSELAGADTQYF.

This clonotype was found many times. The V gene is TRBV7-2, the J gene TRBJ1-1; D is possibly TRBD1 (5 bases). Trimming stripped 2 bases from V and 3 bases from J, with 13 bases between. Per the germline V gene, CDR1 is SGHTA and CDR2 is FQGNSA. The CDR3 sequence is 15 residues long. The CDR3 DNA sequence: TGTGCCAGCAGCTTACGGGGCCCTACTCACACTGAAGCTTTCTTT. It encodes CASSLRGPTHTEAFF.

This clonotype appeared a few times. The chain employs TRBV18 and TRBJ2-4; weak D call: TRBD2 (5 bases). Per germline, CDR1 KGHSH and CDR2 LQKENI. V dropped 1 base and J dropped 1 base, with 14 bases sitting between them. The CDR3 length is 17 residues. The CDR3 coding sequence is TGTGCCAGCTCACCACGCTGGACCTCGGGGGCCAAAAACATTCAGTACTTC. Translation gives CASSPRWTSGAKNIQYF.

In its sample, this clonotype was seen a few times. The gene calls are TRBV18 and TRBJ1-2; D gene ambiguous. The V end lost 6 bases, the J end lost 2 bases, and 13 bases lay between the germline ends. The V gene's germline CDR1 is KGHSH and CDR2 LQKENI. The CDR3 covers 14 residues. CDR3 region: CASSTQADNYGYTF. The CDR3 DNA follows: TGTGCCAGCTCGACCCAGGCAGACAACTATGGCTACACCTTC.

The CDR3 DNA sequence: TGCAGTGCTTTCGGACTGGGTCAAGAGACCCAGTACTTC. It encodes CSAFGLGQETQYF. V usage is TRBV20-1 and J usage is TRBJ2-5, with a possible D match to TRBD2 (5 bases). Germline V gene lookup returns CDR1 DFQATT and CDR2 SNEGSKA (reference sequence). This CDR3 contains 13 residues. The V and J ends lost 5 bases and 2 bases respectively, with 12 bases between them.

This clonotype was found many times. J is TRBJ1-6 and V is TRBV6-1; D perhaps matches TRBD1 (5 bases). Germline V gene lookup returns CDR1 MNHNS and CDR2 SASEGT. V was pared by 7 bases and J by 4 bases, with 8 bases between. CDR3 length equals 13 residues. The DNA of the CDR3 is TGTGCCAGCACCGGGACTTATAATTCACCCCTCCACTTT. Translated, it gives CASTGTYNSPLHF.

This clonotype occurred a few times. The chain has TRBV5-1 and TRBJ2-5, with D unclear. The CDR3 is 14 amino acids. Germline-derived CDR1 and CDR2 are SGHRS and YFSETQ. Trimming took off 0 bases at V and 1 base at J, with 7 bases between the two ends. This CDR3 is CASSLGEVQETQYF. The CDR3 DNA follows: TGCGCCAGCAGCTTGGGAGAAGTCCAAGAGACCCAGTACTTC.

This clonotype was seen only a few times. This CDR3 is CASSYSRIAELTDTQYF. CDR3 coding DNA: TGTGCCAGCAGTTACTCGAGAATTGCGGAACTCACAGATACGCAGTATTTT. The V gene is TRBV6-5, the J gene TRBJ2-3; D unclear. CDR3 length: 17 residues. Deletions cut 0 bases from V and 2 bases from J, with 15 bases between. The germline CDR1 and CDR2 sequences are MNHEY and SVGAGI.

On this clonotype: A single base separates this from a much larger clone, so it may be a read error. This chain joins TRBV27 and TRBJ2-1; D is unclear. V shed 4 bases and J shed 4 bases, with 11 bases lying between them. The CDR3 consists of 14 residues. Germline V CDR1 and CDR2: MNHEY, SMNVEV (reference sequence). As DNA, the CDR3 is TGTGCCAGCAGTTCGTCGATAGCATACAATGAGCAGTTCTTC. Amino acid sequence: CASSSSIAYNEQFF.

This clonotype was counted ten times or more. V and J are TRBV11-2 and TRBJ2-7; D perhaps matches TRBD2 (7 bases). Germline CDR1 and CDR2: SGHAT and FQNNGV. V shed 6 bases and J shed 5 bases, with 20 bases lying between them. This CDR3 contains 15 residues. The CDR3 sequence is CASSRGGGRSDEQYF. The CDR3 DNA sequence: TGTGCCAGCAGTCGAGGGGGGGGGCGCAGCGACGAGCAGTACTTC.

This clonotype has a handful of counts. This CDR3 is CASSLRQMNTEAFF. The DNA for the CDR3 is TGCGCCAGCAGCTTACGGCAAATGAACACTGAAGCTTTCTTT. The V call is TRBV5-1, the J call TRBJ1-1, with D uncertain. Between the trimmed V and J ends, which lost 2 bases and 0 bases, there was a span of 8 bases. This CDR3 region has 14 residues. In germline, CDR1 is SGHRS, CDR2 YFSETQ.

This clonotype was seen just once. The rearrangement joins TRBV3-1 to TRBJ2-1; D is perhaps TRBD1 (6 bases). The CDR3 length is 11 residues. CDR1 and CDR2 from the germline V gene are LGHDT and YNNKEL (reference sequence). Trimming took 4 bases from V and 10 from J, leaving 8 bases between them. The CDR3 DNA follows: TGTGCCAGCAGCCGGGGGCTCGAGCAGTTCTTC. This sequence encodes CASSRGLEQFF.

This clonotype was found many times. The rearrangement uses TRBV24-1 and TRBJ2-7; TRBD1 aligns across 12 bases. V shed 3 bases, J shed 2 bases, and the junction held 7 bases outside the gene matches. The V gene's germline CDR1 is KGHDR and CDR2 SFDVKD. This CDR3 is built from 17 residues. The DNA for the CDR3 is TGTGCCACCAGTGATGCCGGGACAGGGGGCGAGGCCTACGAGCAGTACTTC. Amino acids: CATSDAGTGGEAYEQYF.

V usage is TRBV6-6 and J usage is TRBJ2-5; 9 bases align to TRBD1. With 0 bases clipped from V and 4 bases from J, the junction kept 3 bases outside the gene matches. Germline loops: CDR1 MNHNY, CDR2 SVGAGI (reference sequence). This CDR3 has 15 amino acids. The CDR3 spells CASSYSGTGRETQYF. CDR3 DNA: TGTGCCAGCAGTTACTCAGGGACAGGGCGAGAGACCCAGTACTTC.

This sequence joins TRBV28 and TRBJ1-5; D gene uncertain. This CDR3 is built from 13 residues. Looked up from germline, CDR1 is MDHEN and CDR2 is SYDVKM. The V end was cut by 3 bases, the J end by 6 bases, with 9 bases between. CDR3 DNA: TGTGCCAGCAGTTTTCTCAGGATTCAGCCCCAGCATTTT. Translation: CASSFLRIQPQHF.